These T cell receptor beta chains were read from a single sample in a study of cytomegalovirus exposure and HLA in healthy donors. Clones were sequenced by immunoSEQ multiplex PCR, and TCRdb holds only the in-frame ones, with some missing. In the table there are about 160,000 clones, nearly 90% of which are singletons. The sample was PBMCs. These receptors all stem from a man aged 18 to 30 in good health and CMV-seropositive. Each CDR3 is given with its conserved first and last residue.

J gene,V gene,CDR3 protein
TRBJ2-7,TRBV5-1,CASSLAPGSSYEQYF
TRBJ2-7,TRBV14,CASSQESGGPGEQYF
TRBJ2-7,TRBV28,CASGEGQSYEQYF
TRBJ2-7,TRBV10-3,CAISRDRGQGEQYF
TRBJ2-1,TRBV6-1,CASSGDRGSGYNEQFF
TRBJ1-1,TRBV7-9,CASSMGQGQNTEAFF
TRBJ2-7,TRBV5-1,CASSSSTSGGEQYF
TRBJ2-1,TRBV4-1,CASSQEGTSGIYNEQFF
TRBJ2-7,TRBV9,CASSAGTSRWLGHEQYF
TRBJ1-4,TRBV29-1,CSVTWGGTTNEKLFF
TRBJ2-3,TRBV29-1,CSVEKGGGSTDTQYF
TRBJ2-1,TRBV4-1,CASSPRRGLSYNEQFF
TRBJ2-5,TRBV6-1,CASRKGLAGAGPHF
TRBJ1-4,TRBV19,CASTQTGGPEKLFF
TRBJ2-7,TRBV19,CASSTSGGYEQYF
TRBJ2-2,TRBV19,CASISQGLDTGELFF
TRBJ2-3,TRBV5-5,CASSREGQITDTQYF
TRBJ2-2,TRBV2,CASRSTYRPRQGSNTGELFF
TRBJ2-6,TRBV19,CASRPGQGVSGANVLTF
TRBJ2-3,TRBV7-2,CASSLEVGGGWETQYF
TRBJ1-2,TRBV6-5,CASSYLTLSGGYTF
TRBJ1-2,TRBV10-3,CAASSGAYEGYTF
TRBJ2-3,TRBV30,CAWTRGGTTDTQYF
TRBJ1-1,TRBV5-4,CASSLQGTEAFF
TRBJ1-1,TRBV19,CASYTGGMNTEAFF
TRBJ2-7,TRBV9,CASSPQTGSREQYF
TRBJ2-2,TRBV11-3,CASSLDRNTGELFF
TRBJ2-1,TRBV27,CASRNGTTSSYNEQFF
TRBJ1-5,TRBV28,CASSSTAPSNQPQHF
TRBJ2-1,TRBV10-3,CAISDSGMVDEQFF
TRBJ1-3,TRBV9,CASSAFQGTSGNTIYF
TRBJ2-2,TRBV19,CVETSGSPGELFF
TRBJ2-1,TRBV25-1,CASGTLSQAYNEQFF
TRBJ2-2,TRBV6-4,CASSDSTGGTGELFF
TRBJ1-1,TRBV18,CASSSDRGTEAFF
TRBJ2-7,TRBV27,CASSPETGTAFEQYF
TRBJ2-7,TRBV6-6,CASSASGTRTYEQYF
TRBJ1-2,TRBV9,CASSPFDRTYGYTF
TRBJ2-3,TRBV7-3,CASSSITGESTDTQYF
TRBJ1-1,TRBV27,CASSLSGQGFEAFF
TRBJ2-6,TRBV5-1,CASSGQRSSGANVLTF
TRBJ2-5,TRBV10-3,CATTTGGERETQYF
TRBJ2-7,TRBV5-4,CASSPLAQGKGYEQYF
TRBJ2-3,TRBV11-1,CASSLRPVGGSTDTQYF
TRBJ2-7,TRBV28,CASSYVVAGYEQYF
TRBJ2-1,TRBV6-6,CASSPAAGNEQFF
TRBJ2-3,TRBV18,CASSPGQQLDTQYF
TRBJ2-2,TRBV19,CASSITSGRASTGELFF
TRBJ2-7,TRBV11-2,CASKNGSGEQYF
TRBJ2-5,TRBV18,CASSPRGNQETQYF
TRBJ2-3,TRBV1,CTSQQGHDLNTQYF